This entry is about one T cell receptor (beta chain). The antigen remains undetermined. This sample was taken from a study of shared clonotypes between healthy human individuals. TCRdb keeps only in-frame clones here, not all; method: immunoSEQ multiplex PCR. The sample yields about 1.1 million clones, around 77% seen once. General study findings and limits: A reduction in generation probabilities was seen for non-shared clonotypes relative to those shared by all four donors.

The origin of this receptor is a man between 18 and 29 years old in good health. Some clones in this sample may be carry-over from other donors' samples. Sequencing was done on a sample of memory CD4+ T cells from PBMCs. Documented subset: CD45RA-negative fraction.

CDR3 amino acids: CAWRILMNTEAFF. The CDR3, as DNA: TGTGCCTGGAGGATTCTAATGAACACTGAAGCTTTCTTT. This chain uses TRBV30 with TRBJ1-1; D unclear. Germline V CDR1 and CDR2: GTSNPN, SVGIG (reference sequence). Trimming left V 3 bases short and J 0 bases short, with 8 bases between. The CDR3 has 13 residues.